A single sample is the source of the 15 T cell receptor beta chains below, sequenced in a study of blood T cell repertoires in COVID-19. The protocol was immunoSEQ multiplex PCR, while the TCRdb copy is restricted to in-frame clones and leaves out a portion. Of 90,000 to 110,000 clones in the sample, around 83% are singletons; the top ten hold 7.9%. The material sequenced was peripheral blood. All receptors derive from an elderly woman with active or convalescent COVID-19.

This chain links TRBV5-1 with TRBJ1-2; 8 nucleotides line up with TRBD1. The CDR3 is 14 residues long. J was trimmed by 4 bases and V by 0 bases; bases with no gene match: 2. Germline V gives CDR1 SGHRS, CDR2 YFSETQ. CDR3 region: CASSLEGQVYGYTF. The CDR3 DNA reads TGCGCCAGCAGCTTGGAGGGACAGGTCTATGGCTACACCTTC.

This clone came up a few times. The chain is built from TRBV19 and TRBJ2-1, with a weak D call TRBD2 (5 bases). This CDR3 is 15 amino acids long. In germline, CDR1 is LNHDA, CDR2 SQIVND (reference sequence). Trimming left V 5 bases short and J 0 bases short, with 11 bases between. The DNA of the CDR3 is TGTGCCAGTAGTTTGAGCGGTAGCTCCTACAATGAGCAGTTCTTC. Its protein is CASSLSGSSYNEQFF.

This rearrangement joins TRBV28 to TRBJ2-3, with 9 bases identical to TRBD2. This CDR3 comprises 14 residues. The V gene end was trimmed by 5 bases and the J gene end by 8 bases; junction bases not matched to a gene: 8. Germline values: CDR1 MDHEN, CDR2 SYDVKM. The CDR3 DNA reads as TGTGCCAGCAGTACTCCTACTAGCGGGTCTACGCAGTATTTT. This translates into CASSTPTSGSTQYF.

This chain connects TRBV5-4 to TRBJ2-7, with TRBD2 matching 10 bases. Germline assignment: CDR1 SGHNT and CDR2 YYREEE (reference sequence). The CDR3 covers 13 residues. V shed 3 bases and J 9 bases; nucleotides not matched to a gene: 6. CDR3 nucleotides: TGTGCCAGCAGCTCCGCAACTAGCGGGGTGCAGTACTTC. Translating gives CASSSATSGVQYF. Using reference TRBV5-4 and TRBJ2-7 for the parts outside the CDR3, the full variable domain is ETGVTQSPTHLIKTRGQQVTLRCSSQSGHNTVSWYQQALGQGPQFIFQYYREEENGRGNFPPRFSGLQFPNYSSELNVNALELDDSALYLCASSSATSGVQYFGPGTRLTVT.

This chain joins TRBV4-2 and TRBJ2-6; D gene uncertain. CDR1 is LGHNA and CDR2 is YNFKEQ in the germline V gene. CDR3 length: 14 amino acids. The V end was cut by 1 base, the J end by 2 bases, with 3 bases between. The CDR3 protein is CASSQVAGANVLTF. CDR3 nucleotides: TGTGCCAGCAGCCAAGTAGCTGGGGCCAACGTCCTGACTTTC.

The V gene is TRBV28, the J gene TRBJ2-1; 7 nucleotides line up with TRBD1. The V gene end was trimmed by 7 bases and the J gene end by 4 bases; junction bases not matched to a gene: 7. Germline CDR1 is MDHEN and CDR2 is SYDVKM. The CDR3 is made up of 14 amino acids. CDR3 sequence reads: CASTPGTVYNEQFF. The CDR3 bases are TGTGCCAGCACCCCCGGGACAGTATACAATGAGCAGTTCTTC.

V usage is TRBV7-3 and J usage is TRBJ2-7, with 8 positions matching TRBD1. The germline gives CDR1 SGHTA, CDR2 FQGTGA. Trimming at V came to 5 bases and at J to 2 bases, leaving 8 bases not matched to a gene. There are 15 residues in the CDR3. The CDR3 region is CASSTTGTGTYEQYF. The CDR3 DNA follows: TGTGCCAGCAGCACGACCGGGACAGGAACCTACGAGCAGTACTTC.

This clone occurred a few times. The V gene is TRBV5-4, the J gene TRBJ1-3; perhaps TRBD1 as D (5 bases). The CDR3 totals 15 residues. V was shortened by 2 bases and J by 1 base, with 10 bases between the two germline ends. Germline V gene sequence: CDR1 SGHNT, CDR2 YYREEE (reference sequence). The CDR3 sequence: CASSFDSGSGNTIYF. In DNA form, the CDR3 reads TGTGCCAGCAGCTTCGATTCAGGGTCTGGAAACACCATATATTTT.

This chain joins TRBV5-4 and TRBJ2-1; possibly TRBD2 for D (5 bases). The germline gives CDR1 SGHNT, CDR2 YYREEE (reference sequence). V dropped 1 base and J dropped 2 bases, with 7 bases sitting between them. CDR3 length: 14 residues. CDR3 in amino acids: CASSLTRAYNEQFF. The CDR3 DNA is TGTGCCAGCAGCTTGACGAGGGCCTACAATGAGCAGTTCTTC.

The J gene is TRBJ2-1, the V gene TRBV6-5; 9 bases match TRBD2. Trimming removed 2 bases from V and 4 bases from J; junction bases left unmatched: 6. Germline CDR1 reads MNHEY; CDR2 reads SVGAGI. This CDR3 spans 16 amino acids. Here the CDR3 DNA reads TGTGCCAGCAGTTACCTTCGCGGGAGGGCTTACAATGAGCAGTTCTTC. It translates to CASSYLRGRAYNEQFF.

This sequence joins TRBV18 and TRBJ1-6, with D perhaps TRBD1 (5 bases). Germline CDR1 reads KGHSH; CDR2 reads LQKENI. V lost 5 bases, J lost 7 bases, and 18 bases lay in between. This CDR3 contains 16 residues. CDR3 in amino acids: CASSTLQGKGNSPLHF. CDR3 in DNA: TGTGCCAGCTCAACCTTGCAGGGAAAAGGAAATTCACCCCTCCACTTT.

The chain couples TRBV19 to TRBJ2-1; D is possibly TRBD2 (6 bases). The V and J ends lost 1 base and 3 bases respectively, with 13 bases between them. Germline lookup yields CDR1 LNHDA and CDR2 SQIVND (reference sequence). The CDR3 runs to 16 residues. CDR3: CASSIGNSGGYNEQFF. The CDR3 DNA follows: TGTGCCAGTAGTATAGGAAATAGCGGCGGCTACAATGAGCAGTTCTTC.

There are a few counts of this clone. V usage is TRBV6-5 and J usage is TRBJ2-1; 7 nucleotides align to TRBD2. J gave up 8 bases and V 5 bases, and 6 bases lay outside the gene matches. CDR1 is MNHEY and CDR2 is SVGAGI in the germline V gene. This CDR3 is built from 13 residues. The CDR3 reads CASSRTSGYEQFF. CDR3 DNA sequence: TGTGCCAGCAGTAGGACTAGTGGCTATGAGCAGTTCTTC.

V gene TRBV7-2 combines with J gene TRBJ1-4, with D possibly matching TRBD1 (5 bases). The germline gives CDR1 SGHTA, CDR2 FQGNSA. The length of the CDR3 is 14 residues. V gave up 6 bases and J gave up 6 bases, with 14 bases separating them. CDR3 sequence reads: CASSPRGSYEKLFF. The CDR3 coding sequence is TGTGCCAGCAGTCCCCGGGGGAGTTATGAAAAACTGTTTTTT.

V gene TRBV19 combines with J gene TRBJ1-5; a possible D gene is TRBD1 (5 bases). Trimming pared 0 bases from V and 5 bases from J, leaving 8 bases between. CDR1 is LNHDA, CDR2 SQIVND, per germline (reference sequence). The CDR3 spans 14 residues. The chain's CDR3 is CASSIEQGYQPQHF. The CDR3 region has the DNA TGTGCCAGTAGTATAGAGCAGGGATATCAGCCCCAGCATTTT.